Listed here are 25 T cell receptor beta chains from one sample, sequenced in a study of shared clonotypes between healthy human individuals (dated by TCRdb to 2018 to 2020). Library method: the immunoSEQ multiplex PCR assay. This immuneACCESS table, as held by TCRdb, lists in-frame sequences with V and J called but not all clones. Of the missing ones, under half trace to an unresolved V gene in checked studies; the others have no known cause. The sample has around 2.1 million clones on record, around 95% of them singletons. The top ten clones comprise over 0.1% of the sample. The sample consisted of naive CD4+ T cells sorted from blood. The sample's cell subset or site label is to be understood as: CD45RA+ positively selected. Every receptor here comes from a man aged 18 to 30 in good health.

This clone was observed a single time. This rearrangement joins TRBV19 to TRBJ2-3; D is perhaps TRBD1 (6 bases). V dropped 4 bases and J dropped 2 bases, with 16 bases sitting between them. Germline CDR1 LNHDA, CDR2 SQIVND (reference sequence). The CDR3 contains 16 residues. The CDR3: CASSTRRDTSTDTQYF. The CDR3 DNA follows: TGTGCCAGTAGTACGCGCCGGGACACCTCCACAGATACGCAGTATTTT.

The chain couples TRBV11-3 to TRBJ2-7; no clear D gene. In germline, CDR1 is SGHNT, CDR2 YENEEA. Trimming stripped 3 bases from V and 3 bases from J, with 9 bases between. This CDR3 region has 13 residues. The CDR3 sequence is CASSLGLNYEQYF. Here the CDR3 DNA reads TGTGCCAGCAGCTTGGGCCTAAACTACGAGCAGTACTTC.

Turning to this clone: At one boundary the junction diverges from the germline segment, which might be a read error. V usage is TRBV6-5 and J usage is TRBJ1-2, with 12 bases that match TRBD1. CDR1 is MNHEY, CDR2 SVGAGI, per germline. The CDR3 is made up of 13 amino acids. The CDR3 DNA is TGTGCCAGCAGCCGGGGACAGGGGGCCTCAGTCGGCTTC. It translates to CASSRGQGASVGF.

As for this clone: Other DNA sequences from this sample encode an identical CDR3 as well. The rearrangement uses TRBV6-6 and TRBJ1-1; no definite D call. The length of the CDR3 is 14 residues. V gave up 2 bases and J gave up 1 base, with 8 bases separating them. Germline CDR1 MNHNY, CDR2 SVGAGI (reference sequence). The CDR3 region is CASSYRAGNTEAFF. CDR3 nucleotide sequence: TGTGCCAGCAGTTACCGTGCCGGGAACACTGAAGCTTTCTTT.

The V and J genes are TRBV25-1 and TRBJ2-3, with a tentative D call TRBD1 (7 bases). The length of the CDR3 is 16 residues. V shed 1 base and J shed 2 bases, with 13 bases lying between them. CDR1 MGHDK and CDR2 SYGVNS come from the germline V gene. The CDR3 here is CASSEWGDSDTDTQYF. CDR3 DNA: TGTGCCAGCAGTGAATGGGGGGACAGTGACACAGATACGCAGTATTTT. The full variable domain, in which reference TRBV25-1 and TRBJ2-3 provide the parts outside the CDR3, is EADIYQTPRYLVIGTGKKITLECSQTMGHDKMYWYQQDPGMELHLIHYSYGVNSTEKGDLSSESTVSRIRTEHFPLTLESARPSHTSQYLCASSEWGDSDTDTQYFGPGTRLTVL.

This sequence joins TRBV11-2 and TRBJ2-3; possibly TRBD1 or TRBD2 for D (6 bases each). The CDR3 sequence is 17 residues long. CDR1 is SGHAT and CDR2 is FQNNGV in the germline V gene. Deletions cut 5 bases from V and 2 bases from J, with 20 bases between. Here the CDR3 DNA reads TGTGCCAGCAGCGGACTTAGAGGCGGGACAACCACAGATACGCAGTATTTT. Amino acid sequence: CASSGLRGGTTTDTQYF.

The V call is TRBV5-4, the J call TRBJ2-7, with D perhaps being TRBD1 or TRBD2 (6 bases each). Germline assignment: CDR1 SGHNT and CDR2 YYREEE (reference sequence). This CDR3 spans 16 amino acids. The germline V and J ends were trimmed by 3 bases and 3 bases, with 19 bases remaining between them. CDR3 DNA: TGTGCCAGCAGCTCAGCGACAGGAGGGTCCCTCTACGAGCAGTACTTC. It is translated as CASSSATGGSLYEQYF.

The chain links TRBV18 to TRBJ2-7; 9 positions match TRBD2. This CDR3 contains 16 residues. Germline CDR1 and CDR2: KGHSH and LQKENI. Trimming removed 3 bases from V and 4 bases from J; junction bases left unmatched: 10. The CDR3 loop is CASSPKTGTSPYEQYF. The CDR3 region has the DNA TGTGCCAGCTCACCGAAAACCGGGACTAGCCCTTACGAGCAGTACTTC.

This clone is a singleton in its sample. The rearrangement joins TRBV29-1 to TRBJ1-2, with a weak D call TRBD1 (5 bases). CDR3 length equals 13 residues. V shed 5 bases and J shed 2 bases, with 12 bases lying between them. CDR1 and CDR2 from the germline V gene are SQVTM and ANQGSEA. The chain's CDR3 is CSVLAGSNYGYTF. DNA for the CDR3: TGCAGCGTTCTAGCAGGGAGCAACTATGGCTACACCTTC.

The V and J genes are TRBV5-4 and TRBJ1-1; TRBD1 aligns across 11 bases. CDR3 length equals 14 residues. Germline CDR1 SGHNT, CDR2 YYREEE (reference sequence). With V trimmed by 4 bases and J by 4 bases, 3 bases remained unmatched. CDR3 in DNA: TGTGCCAGCAGCCTCGGGACAGGGGGCACTGAAGCTTTCTTT. Encoded protein: CASSLGTGGTEAFF.

The sample holds one count of this clone. The chain uses TRBV5-6 and TRBJ1-4; D is possibly TRBD1 (6 bases). Germline CDR1 SGHDT, CDR2 YYEEEE. This CDR3 contains 16 residues. The V end was cut by 4 bases, the J end by 4 bases, with 17 bases between. CDR3 sequence reads: CASSMGAKGVNEKLFF. The CDR3 DNA sequence: TGTGCCAGCAGCATGGGGGCGAAAGGCGTTAATGAAAAACTGTTTTTT.

As DNA, the CDR3 is TGTGCCAGCTCACCAAGACAGGACGATGGCTACACCTTC. Amino acid sequence: CASSPRQDDGYTF. V gene TRBV18 combines with J gene TRBJ1-2, with a weak D call TRBD1 (6 bases). Germline values: CDR1 KGHSH, CDR2 LQKENI. The CDR3 runs 13 residues. Trimming removed 2 bases at V and 6 bases at J, with 10 bases between. The whole variable domain, filled in from reference TRBV18 and TRBJ1-2, reads NAGVMQNPRHLVRRRGQEARLRCSPMKGHSHVYWYRQLPEEGLKFMVYLQKENIIDESGMPKERFSAEFPKEGPSILRIQQVVRGDSAAYFCASSPRQDDGYTFGSGTRLTVV.

This clone showed up just a few times. The chain has TRBV6-5 and TRBJ1-5, with 8 bases identical to TRBD1. The germline gives CDR1 MNHEY, CDR2 SVGAGI. V gave up 6 bases and J gave up 11 bases; unmatched junction bases: 6. The CDR3 extends over 12 amino acids. CDR3 nucleotides: TGTGCCAGCAGCCAGGACAGGGAGACCCAGCATTTT. It specifies CASSQDRETQHF.

The CDR3 DNA reads TGTGCCAGCTCACCCAGTACAGGGGCTACGCAGTATTTT. It yields the protein CASSPSTGATQYF. The chain carries TRBV18 and TRBJ2-3, with TRBD1 matching over 7 bases. Per germline, CDR1 KGHSH and CDR2 LQKENI. Germline trimming cut 3 bases from V and 8 bases from J; bases unmatched to any gene: 5. The CDR3 runs to 13 residues. The variable domain in full, completed from reference TRBV18 and TRBJ2-3, reads NAGVMQNPRHLVRRRGQEARLRCSPMKGHSHVYWYRQLPEEGLKFMVYLQKENIIDESGMPKERFSAEFPKEGPSILRIQQVVRGDSAAYFCASSPSTGATQYFGPGTRLTVL.

The chain is built from TRBV12-2 and TRBJ2-7; TRBD2 reflects the table's D call only, with no check against the DNA. TRBV12-2 is described as a pseudogene. The CDR3 is 15 residues long. The CDR3 bases are TGTGCAAGTCGCTTAGCGCGGGCCCCCACCTACGAGCAGTACTTC. Translated: CASRLARAPTYEQYF.

This clone was counted a single time. This chain joins TRBV9 and TRBJ1-2, with TRBD1 as a possible D gene (6 bases). This CDR3 has 15 amino acids. Germline lookup yields CDR1 SGDLS and CDR2 YYNGEE. V was clipped by 4 bases and J by 4 bases, with 17 bases between them. CDR3 region: CASSQNPTGFYGYTF. Here the CDR3 DNA reads TGTGCCAGCAGCCAAAACCCGACAGGATTCTATGGCTACACCTTC.

As DNA, the CDR3 is TGTGCCAGTAGCCAGGGGGATGCGCCTCATCAGCCCCAGCATTTT. This codes for CASSQGDAPHQPQHF. The chain carries TRBV19 and TRBJ1-5; TRBD1 matches 7 bases. Germline V gives CDR1 LNHDA, CDR2 SQIVND (reference sequence). The CDR3 runs 15 residues. Trimming cost V 6 bases and J 5 bases; bases outside gene matches: 10. The full variable domain, with the rest looked up from reference TRBV19 and TRBJ1-5, is DGGITQSPKYLFRKEGQNVTLSCEQNLNHDAMYWYRQDPGQGLRLIYYSQIVNDFQKGDIAEGYSVSREKKESFPLTVTSAQKNPTAFYLCASSQGDAPHQPQHFGDGTRLSIL.

This chain uses TRBV5-1 with TRBJ1-1; D is undetermined. Germline lookup yields CDR1 SGHRS and CDR2 YFSETQ. This CDR3 has 15 amino acids. Trimming took off 1 base at V and 1 base at J, with 11 bases between the two ends. The CDR3 loop is CASSLQAGWNTEAFF. The CDR3 bases are TGCGCCAGCAGCTTGCAGGCAGGTTGGAACACTGAAGCTTTCTTT.

V gene TRBV6-9 combines with J gene TRBJ2-7; maybe TRBD2 (5 bases). From germline, CDR1 is MNHGY and CDR2 SVAAGI. The CDR3 is 13 amino acids. The germline V and J ends were trimmed by 9 bases and 3 bases, with 15 bases remaining between them. The CDR3 sequence: CASSSPGGYEQYF. The DNA for the CDR3 is TGTGCCAGTTCTAGCCCCGGCGGCTACGAGCAGTACTTC.

Concerning this clone itself: Other DNA sequences from this sample encode an identical CDR3 as well. The chain links TRBV5-1 to TRBJ1-5; D gene ambiguous. Germline CDR1 and CDR2: SGHRS and YFSETQ. The CDR3 spans 14 residues. Trimming cost V 0 bases and J 2 bases, with 6 bases left between them. The CDR3 nucleotides read TGCGCCAGCAGCTTGGAGGCAGGCAATCAGCCCCAGCATTTT. This codes for CASSLEAGNQPQHF.

This chain connects TRBV29-1 to TRBJ2-2; 7 bases line up with TRBD1. This CDR3 region has 15 residues. Trimming cost V 5 bases and J 1 base; bases outside gene matches: 7. Germline V gene data show CDR1 as SQVTM and CDR2 as ANQGSEA. This CDR3 is CSVRTGTENTGELFF. The CDR3 DNA reads as TGCAGCGTTAGAACCGGGACAGAGAACACCGGGGAGCTGTTTTTT.

This rearrangement joins TRBV6-1 to TRBJ2-7, with D unresolved. Germline CDR1 is MNHNS and CDR2 is SASEGT. This CDR3 is 12 amino acids long. Trimming took off 7 bases at V and 2 bases at J, with 9 bases between the two ends. Written as DNA, the CDR3 is TGTGCCAGCATTGGTGGGCCCTACGAGCAGTACTTC. Residues: CASIGGPYEQYF.

V gene TRBV11-2 combines with J gene TRBJ2-1; perhaps TRBD2 as D (5 bases). The germline gives CDR1 SGHAT, CDR2 FQNNGV. Trimming removed 4 bases at V and 1 base at J, with 11 bases between. The CDR3 length is 15 residues. The CDR3 sequence is CASSSSPGSYNEQFF. The CDR3 bases are TGTGCCAGCAGCTCCTCCCCGGGGTCCTACAATGAGCAGTTCTTC.

This clone has only one observation. The chain links TRBV5-6 to TRBJ2-5; TRBD1 might be the D (5 bases). The J call is doubtful: the DNA matches TRBJ2-7 better. Germline lookup yields CDR1 SGHDT and CDR2 YYEEEE. The CDR3 totals 14 residues. This chain's CDR3 is CASSPRTQSYEQYF. DNA of the CDR3: TGTGCCAGCAGCCCCCGGACACAATCCTACGAGCAGTACTTC.

This clone occurred once. V is TRBV11-2 and J is TRBJ1-2; 11 bases line up with TRBD1. Per the germline V gene, CDR1 is SGHAT and CDR2 is FQNNGV. The CDR3 sequence is 16 residues long. V was clipped by 5 bases and J by 6 bases; unmatched bases: 11. In DNA form, the CDR3 reads TGTGCCAGCAGCCCCATAGCGGGACAGGGGGTCGATGGCTACACCTTC. Translated: CASSPIAGQGVDGYTF.